One and the same sample provided the 11 T cell receptor beta chains below, sequenced in a study of identical twins. TCRdb reprocessed the 5' RACE reads via MiXCR and lists one record per CDR3 protein. The sample holds 1.5 million or so distinct CDR3 sequences, more than 30% seen once. The sequencing input was cord blood. These receptors were taken from a newborn girl in good health.

This chain uses TRBV29-1 with TRBJ1-2; TRBD1 matches at 11 bases. Germline values: CDR1 SQVTM, CDR2 ANQGSEA. This CDR3 region has 14 residues. V lost 5 bases and J lost 7; bases outside the gene matches: 9. CDR3 in amino acids: CSVRQGQGGAGYTF. CDR3 DNA sequence: TGCAGCGTTCGACAGGGACAGGGGGGGGCTGGCTACACCTTC.

This clonotype has just a few counts. The CDR3 DNA sequence: TGTGCCAGCAGTGAGGAGGACAGGGTCCGATCACCCCTCCACTTT. Translated, it gives CASSEEDRVRSPLHF. The chain is built from TRBV2 and TRBJ1-6; TRBD1 matches at 8 bases. J lost 10 bases, V lost 3 bases, and 8 bases had no gene match. Germline CDR1 and CDR2: SNHLY and FYNNEI. This CDR3 spans 15 amino acids.

This clonotype showed up just a few times. The chain couples TRBV3-1 to TRBJ2-7; 13 nucleotides align to TRBD2. The CDR3 contains 16 residues. The germline CDR1 and CDR2 sequences are LGHDT and YNNKEL (reference sequence). V lost 4 bases, J lost 0 bases, and 3 bases stayed unmatched. The CDR3 DNA follows: TGTGCCAGCAGCCGGGGACTAGCGGGGATCTCCTACGAGCAGTACTTC. Its translation is CASSRGLAGISYEQYF.

The V gene is TRBV20-1, the J gene TRBJ2-4, with D tentatively TRBD2 (6 bases). The DNA end favors TRBJ2-7, so the J call may be wrong. The CDR3 covers 14 residues. In germline, CDR1 is DFQATT, CDR2 SNEGSKA (reference sequence). DNA for the CDR3: TGCAGTGCGATAGTCCCAGGGAGGCCCTACGAGCAGTACTTC. The encoded protein is CSAIVPGRPYEQYF.

V and J are TRBV6-2 or TRBV6-3 and TRBJ2-3, with 9 bases aligning to TRBD2. Looked up from germline, CDR1 is MNHEY and CDR2 is SVGEGT. With 7 bases clipped from V and 2 bases from J, the junction kept 7 bases outside the gene matches. The CDR3 length is 15 residues. The DNA of the CDR3 is TGTGCCAGCACGGGTAGCGGGAGACCCACAGATACGCAGTATTTT. Translated, it gives CASTGSGRPTDTQYF.

This chain joins TRBV7-2 and TRBJ2-3; D ambiguous. V was clipped by 5 bases and J by 8 bases, with 11 bases between them. This CDR3 region has 12 residues. CDR1 SGHTA and CDR2 FQGNSA come from the germline V gene. The CDR3 loop is CASSTQGLTQYF. For the CDR3, the DNA is TGTGCCAGCAGCACCCAAGGGCTTACGCAGTATTTT.

This clonotype occurred a few times. The chain carries TRBV6-6 and TRBJ1-2, with D possibly matching TRBD1 (5 bases). The CDR3 is 13 residues long. CDR1 is MNHNY, CDR2 SVGAGI, per germline (reference sequence). Trimming stripped 2 bases from V and 6 bases from J, with 10 bases between. The CDR3 loop is CASSYKGVDGYTF. In nucleotides, the CDR3 is TGTGCCAGCAGTTACAAAGGGGTGGATGGCTACACCTTC.

V usage is TRBV7-9 and J usage is TRBJ2-1, with TRBD1 identical over 7 bases. Per the germline V gene, CDR1 is SEHNR and CDR2 is FQNEAQ (reference sequence). This CDR3 is 18 amino acids long. Germline trimming cut 1 base from V and 5 bases from J; bases unmatched to any gene: 14. CDR3 nucleotides: TGTGCCAGCAGCTTAGTTTTTCAAGGGGGCGCTTTGGACAATGAGCAGTTCTTC. This sequence encodes CASSLVFQGGALDNEQFF.

V is TRBV15 and J is TRBJ2-7; D is unresolved. The germline V and J ends were trimmed by 0 bases and 2 bases, with 8 bases remaining between them. The germline gives CDR1 LNHNV, CDR2 YYDKDF (reference sequence). This CDR3 contains 14 residues. CDR3 residues: CATSRDAAPYEQYF. The CDR3 DNA sequence: TGTGCCACCAGCAGAGATGCAGCCCCCTACGAGCAGTACTTC.

This clonotype was recorded a few times. The chain employs TRBV28 and TRBJ2-5, with 7 bases identical to TRBD1. This CDR3 is built from 14 residues. V trimming: 4 bases; J trimming: 3 bases; junction bases outside the gene matches: 5. Germline V gene sequence: CDR1 MDHEN, CDR2 SYDVKM. CDR3 sequence reads: CASSSGTEEETQYF. Written as DNA, the CDR3 is TGTGCCAGCAGTTCCGGGACAGAAGAAGAGACCCAGTACTTC.

The V gene is TRBV29-1, the J gene TRBJ2-7; D is unresolved. Per germline, CDR1 SQVTM and CDR2 ANQGSEA. V gave up 3 bases and J gave up 6 bases, with 9 bases separating them. This CDR3 contains 11 residues. This CDR3 reads CSVDGVTEQYF. CDR3 nucleotide sequence: TGCAGCGTTGATGGGGTAACCGAGCAGTACTTC.